This note documents a single TCR beta chain sequence. V was shortened by 4 bases and J by 4 bases, with 12 bases between the two germline ends. This CDR3 is 14 amino acids long. Germline CDR1 reads SGHRS; CDR2 reads YFSETQ. The Seattle patients joined while their infection was active and were tracked longitudinally afterward. This specimen comes from a study of blood T cell repertoires in COVID-19. Looking at the study overall: PBMCs, B-cell-depleted T cells, or T cells were the source of the cDNA or gDNA that made up the material.

The data were produced by immunoSEQ multiplex PCR, yet TCRdb's version contains in-frame clones alone and is incomplete. The sample lists over 150,000 clones, about 88% occurring once. The chain links TRBV5-1 to TRBJ2-1; TRBD1 might be the D (6 bases). Sequenced: peripheral blood. The origin of this receptor is a woman aged 55-70 years with COVID-19, enrolled during active disease. The chain's CDR3 is CASSTRDTYNEQFF. CDR3 in DNA: TGCGCCAGCAGCACCCGGGACACTTACAATGAGCAGTTCTTC.